This T cell receptor (beta chain) emerged from a study of human T cells and chemical hapten exposure. The sample holds many counts of this clonotype. The antigen is not known. Study findings and constraints: Relative to control repertoires, expanded TCRs gave rise to significantly more large CDR3 similarity clusters.

This CDR3 is 13 amino acids long. Germline values: CDR1 MNHEY, CDR2 SVGAGI. Trimming took 5 bases from V and 5 from J, leaving 12 bases between them. Time point given: pre-sensitization, week 0. Treatment denoted: therapeutic diphenylcyclopropenone sensitization with weekly scalp DPC. Blood, whole and unfractionated, served as the source for total RNA extraction. Single cDNA molecules in the library carried unique molecular identifiers attached during preparation. Each CDR3 protein is one row after TCRdb ran MiXCR on the RACE reads. The table records 350,000 to 450,000 distinct CDR3 sequences, 4.5% to 5.5% of them present only once.

The sequencing here drew on whole blood, taken in connection with sensitization to the hapten diphenylcyclopropenone (DPC). The genes are TRBV6-5 and TRBJ1-1; a weak D match, TRBD1 (6 bases). This clonotype was obtained from a woman between 45 and 60 years old with alopecia areata. Some clones in this sample may be carry-over from other donors' samples. CDR3: CASSHREETEAFF. CDR3 DNA sequence: TGTGCCAGCAGTCACAGGGAAGAGACTGAAGCTTTCTTT.